This T cell receptor beta chain derives from a study of T cells after yellow fever vaccination. Overall study: Preparation used SMART-Seq v4 Ultra Low Input for the low-cell-number fractions. Study-wide results and caveats: Researchers report a weaker secondary response that nonetheless peaked faster, day 5 versus 15. The study re-detected most primary-vaccination clones after the booster (roughly 96% CD4, 80% to 90% CD8).

MiXCR, run by TCRdb on the 5' RACE reads, gives a single entry per CDR3 protein. The sample has over 300,000 distinct CDR3 sequences; roughly 3.5% are singletons. This CDR3 has 14 amino acids. V was shortened by 3 bases and J by 8 bases, with 14 bases between the two germline ends. Concerning this clonotype itself: The antigen remains unidentified.

V is TRBV12-3 or TRBV12-4 and J is TRBJ2-4; unclear D gene. The receptor was isolated from a man aged 18-30 years who received the YFV17D yellow fever vaccine. The sample was PBMCs, taken on the day of the yellow fever booster vaccination. The CDR3 region is CASSFGDKVHIQYF. The DNA for the CDR3 is TGTGCCAGCAGTTTTGGAGATAAGGTACACATTCAGTACTTC.